The 21 T cell receptor beta chains below all came from one sample that was sequenced in a study of T cells in Graves' hyperthyroidism and ophthalmopathy. TCR beta CDR3 region amplification was performed from RNA transcripts. In the first-round RT-PCR of the TCR CDR3, the HTBI primer set was used. TCRdb reanalysed the multiplex PCR reads using MiXCR and keeps one entry per CDR3 protein. Of about 610,000 distinct CDR3 sequences in the sample, approximately 15% were seen once. The sample consisted of blood. Source of these receptors: a woman between 40 and 55 years old with Graves' ophthalmopathy.

This clonotype has only a few counts. The chain recombines TRBV20-1 with TRBJ1-2, with D possibly TRBD1 on 5 matching bases. Germline loops: CDR1 DFQATT, CDR2 SNEGSKA (reference sequence). The CDR3 spans 15 residues. The V end was cut by 0 bases, the J end by 5 bases, with 16 bases between. This chain's CDR3 is CSARDPLGRGYGYTF. The CDR3 bases are TGCAGTGCTAGAGATCCGTTGGGACGAGGGTATGGCTACACCTTC.

This clonotype was counted ten times or more. The V gene is TRBV20-1, the J gene TRBJ1-1; 9 bases are a match to TRBD1. Germline V CDR1 and CDR2: DFQATT, SNEGSKA (reference sequence). V lost 3 bases to trimming and J lost 7 bases; unmatched junction nucleotides: 3. CDR3 length: 12 amino acids. The DNA of the CDR3 is TGCAGTGCTAGGGGACAGGGTGTTGAAGCTTTCTTT. This sequence encodes CSARGQGVEAFF.

A few counts support this clonotype. A much larger clone sits a single nucleotide away, making a read error possible. The chain has TRBV7-2 and TRBJ1-5, with a weak D call TRBD1 (5 bases). Germline V gives CDR1 SGHTA, CDR2 FQGNSA. V was pared by 5 bases and J by 6 bases, with 11 bases between. The length of the CDR3 is 13 residues. In nucleotides, the CDR3 is TGTGCCAGCAGCCGGGGGGACCGTCAGCCCCAGCATTTT. Translation: CASSRGDRQPQHF. The full variable domain, in which reference TRBV7-2 and TRBJ1-5 provide the parts outside the CDR3, is GAGVSQSPSNKVTEKGKDVELRCDPISGHTALYWYRQSLGQGLEFLIYFQGNSAPDKSGLPSDRFSAERTGGSVSTLTIQRTQQEDSAVYLCASSRGDRQPQHFGDGTRLSIL.

The V and J genes are TRBV7-8 and TRBJ2-7; TRBD2 is a possible D gene (5 bases). Germline values: CDR1 SGHVS, CDR2 FQNEAQ. CDR3 length: 11 amino acids. Deletions cut 8 bases from V and 6 bases from J, with 11 bases between. The CDR3 DNA reads TGTGCCAGCCTACTCGCGGGCGAGCAGTACTTC. The encoded protein is CASLLAGEQYF.

The sample holds many counts of this clonotype. The V call is TRBV2, the J call TRBJ2-3; 10 positions match TRBD1. J gave up 2 bases and V 4 bases, and 3 bases lay outside the gene matches. Germline V gene lookup returns CDR1 SNHLY and CDR2 FYNNEI. The CDR3 sequence is 15 residues long. The CDR3, as DNA: TGTGCCAGCAGTGTGGGACAGGGGAACACAGATACGCAGTATTTT. Translation: CASSVGQGNTDTQYF.

This clonotype has a count of ten or more. This rearrangement joins TRBV28 to TRBJ2-5; TRBD2 agrees at 13 bases. J was trimmed by 2 bases and V by 3 bases; bases with no gene match: 9. The CDR3 consists of 18 residues. Per the germline V gene, CDR1 is MDHEN and CDR2 is SYDVKM. CDR3 nucleotide sequence: TGTGCCAGCAGTTTCACCTCCGGGACTAGCGGGATACAAGAGACCCAGTACTTC. It yields the protein CASSFTSGTSGIQETQYF.

The chain is built from TRBV5-1 and TRBJ2-5, with no clear D. The germline V and J ends were trimmed by 4 bases and 3 bases, with 10 bases remaining between them. CDR3 length: 13 residues. Germline V gene lookup returns CDR1 SGHRS and CDR2 YFSETQ. The CDR3 here is CASSPYSEETQYF. The CDR3 nucleotides are TGCGCCAGCAGCCCATACAGCGAAGAGACCCAGTACTTC. The full variable domain, its missing parts supplied by reference TRBV5-1 and TRBJ2-5, is KAGVTQTPRYLIKTRGQQVTLSCSPISGHRSVSWYQQTPGQGLQFLFEYFSETQRNKGNFPGRFSGRQFSNSRSEMNVSTLELGDSALYLCASSPYSEETQYFGPGTRLLVL.

V and J are TRBV10-3 and TRBJ1-3, with 8 bases aligning to TRBD1. The CDR3 covers 16 residues. After removal of 6 bases from V and 0 bases from J, the junction contained 7 bases not matched to a gene. The germline CDR1 and CDR2 sequences are ENHRY and SYGVKD. Written as DNA, the CDR3 is TGTGCCATCAGGGGAGACAGGGGCACCTCTGGAAACACCATATATTTT. Its translation is CAIRGDRGTSGNTIYF.

At least ten counts were recorded for this clonotype. The CDR3 sequence: CASSAGLAGGEQYF. Written as DNA, the CDR3 is TGTGCCAGCTCAGCAGGGCTAGCGGGAGGCGAGCAGTACTTC. The chain couples TRBV28 to TRBJ2-7; 11 bases are shared with TRBD2. V lost 8 bases to trimming and J lost 6 bases; unmatched junction nucleotides: 9. The CDR3 runs to 14 residues. CDR1 is MDHEN and CDR2 is SYDVKM in the germline V gene.

This clonotype has a handful of counts. This chain uses TRBV6-2 or TRBV6-3 with TRBJ2-2; D is perhaps TRBD2 (5 bases). CDR3 length: 13 amino acids. CDR1 is MNHEY, CDR2 SVGEGT, per germline. With 8 bases removed from V and 4 bases from J, the gap between germline ends came to 11 bases. The chain's CDR3 is CASGLARTGELFF. The CDR3 nucleotides read TGTGCCAGCGGGCTAGCCCGCACCGGGGAGCTGTTTTTT.

This clonotype was recorded a few times. This chain connects TRBV9 to TRBJ2-3; 11 nucleotides agree with TRBD2. Germline values: CDR1 SGDLS, CDR2 YYNGEE. This CDR3 contains 15 residues. V lost 2 bases and J lost 6; bases outside the gene matches: 5. CDR3 sequence reads: CASSVLSGRADTQYF. The CDR3 DNA reads as TGTGCCAGCAGCGTTCTTAGCGGGAGGGCCGATACGCAGTATTTT.

This clonotype was detected many times. The chain recombines TRBV12-3 or TRBV12-4 with TRBJ1-5, with D perhaps TRBD1 (5 bases). This CDR3 spans 14 amino acids. The germline V and J ends were trimmed by 6 bases and 3 bases, with 12 bases remaining between them. The CDR3 sequence: CASSAGTDNQPQHF. The CDR3 DNA follows: TGTGCCAGCAGCGCAGGGACTGACAATCAGCCCCAGCATTTT.

This clonotype was counted many times. J is TRBJ1-5 and V is TRBV11-2; D not certain. This CDR3 has 13 amino acids. The V end was cut by 0 bases, the J end by 6 bases, with 6 bases between. CDR1 is SGHAT and CDR2 is FQNNGV in the germline V gene. The CDR3 here is CASSLDRRQPQHF. CDR3 DNA sequence: TGTGCCAGCAGCTTAGATCGTCGTCAGCCCCAGCATTTT.

This clonotype was seen a handful of times. The gene calls are TRBV20-1 and TRBJ2-7; D tentatively reads TRBD1 or TRBD2 (5 bases each). Germline-derived CDR1 and CDR2 are DFQATT and SNEGSKA (reference sequence). Trimming removed 3 bases at V and 2 bases at J, with 14 bases between. There are 14 residues in the CDR3. CDR3 coding DNA: TGCAGTGCTAGGCTGGGGACGGGGACCTACGAGCAGTACTTC. It is translated as CSARLGTGTYEQYF.

This clonotype was recorded at least ten times. The V gene is TRBV6-2 or TRBV6-3, the J gene TRBJ2-7; 7 bases align to TRBD1. Germline V CDR1 and CDR2: MNHEY, SVGEGT. With V trimmed by 2 bases and J by 0 bases, 13 bases remained unmatched. The CDR3 contains 18 residues. In DNA, the CDR3 is TGTGCCAGCAGTTACCCGAAGATGGGACAGAGAAGCTCCTACGAGCAGTACTTC. Residues: CASSYPKMGQRSSYEQYF.

This clonotype was counted many times. This sequence joins TRBV6-1 and TRBJ1-1, with a possible D match to TRBD1 (6 bases). Between the trimmed V and J ends, which lost 6 bases and 3 bases, there was a span of 17 bases. The germline CDR1 and CDR2 sequences are MNHNS and SASEGT. This CDR3 has 15 amino acids. The CDR3 bases are TGTGCCAGCAGACCACTGGACAGACCCTACACTGAAGCTTTCTTT. Translation gives CASRPLDRPYTEAFF.

This clonotype was found many times. The chain joins TRBV28 to TRBJ1-5; 7 bases are shared with TRBD1. CDR3 size: 15 residues. Germline values: CDR1 MDHEN, CDR2 SYDVKM. V gave up 7 bases and J gave up 4 bases; unmatched junction bases: 10. CDR3 bases: TGTGCCAGCACCCTTTTGCCAGGGGGGAATCAGCCCCAGCATTTT. Translated: CASTLLPGGNQPQHF.

This clonotype appeared many times. V usage is TRBV11-1 and J usage is TRBJ1-1; no definite D call. The CDR3 is 15 residues long. Germline V gene sequence: CDR1 SGHAT, CDR2 FQDESV (reference sequence). The V end lost 4 bases, the J end lost 0 bases, and 12 bases lay between the germline ends. CDR3 nucleotide sequence: TGTGCCAGCAGCTCAGGACCGATGATGAACACTGAAGCTTTCTTT. Its translation is CASSSGPMMNTEAFF.

The CDR3 sequence is CSYYGDNTEAFF. CDR3 bases: TGCAGCTACTACGGGGACAACACTGAAGCTTTCTTT. The chain has TRBV20-1 and TRBJ1-1, with a weak D call TRBD1 (5 bases). The CDR3 totals 12 residues. CDR1 and CDR2 from the germline V gene are DFQATT and SNEGSKA (reference sequence).

This clonotype was observed at least ten times. The chain links TRBV6-1 to TRBJ2-7; 9 positions match TRBD1. The CDR3 totals 14 residues. Germline V gene data show CDR1 as MNHNS and CDR2 as SASEGT. The V segment lost 7 bases and the J segment 2 bases; nucleotides outside the gene matches: 6. CDR3 nucleotides: TGTGCCAGCACTCGGGACAGGGAGACCTACGAGCAGTACTTC. Amino acids: CASTRDRETYEQYF.

This clonotype was picked up many times. The V call is TRBV12-3 or TRBV12-4, the J call TRBJ2-2; D unresolved. CDR3 size: 12 residues. Trimming shortened V by 8 bases and J by 4 bases, and 8 bases separated the two germline ends. The chain's CDR3 is CASSGLTGELFF. The CDR3 DNA sequence: TGTGCCAGCTCGGGTCTCACCGGGGAGCTGTTTTTT.